This T cell receptor (beta chain) was recorded in a study of T-cell memory formation after mild COVID-19. Study findings and constraints: Whether day 37 second-wave clones are SARS-CoV-2-specific was not confirmed. Clones that shrank (day 15 to 85) were balanced CD4/CD8, whereas later expanders leaned CD4+.

This clonotype was seen more than once but under ten times. Antigen specificity is unknown. Germline V lookup: CDR1 ENHRY, CDR2 SYGVKD. Losses at the gene ends were 8 bases for V and 2 bases for J; bases not matched to a gene: 4. This CDR3 is built from 13 residues. From 5'RACE with constant-segment primers came TCR alpha and TCR beta cDNA libraries that carried sample barcodes and UMIs. TCRdb reanalysed the 5' RACE reads using MiXCR and keeps one entry per CDR3 protein. Of 550,000 to 600,000 distinct CDR3 sequences detected, about 18% appear once; the ten largest clones hold approximately 8.1%. The TCR was taken from an adult woman who had mild COVID-19 (a few samples of this study predate the infection). Cell type and time point are not known. Input material: PBMCs or a T cell subset sorted from them (not recorded which). The chain couples TRBV10-3 to TRBJ1-1; 8 positions agree with TRBD1. CDR3 in DNA: TGTGCCATCCGAGACAGGGGTAACACTGAAGCTTTCTTT. This encodes CAIRDRGNTEAFF.